This T cell receptor beta chain appears in the sequencing data of a study of shared clonotypes between healthy human individuals. Study conclusions and caveats: Naive subsets typically showed greater estimated richness than memory subsets. Tissue TCR repertoires likely differ from these blood-only repertoires.

This CDR3 contains 14 residues. Germline V lookup: CDR1 SGDLS, CDR2 YYNGEE. The germline V and J ends were trimmed by 0 bases and 3 bases, with 10 bases remaining between them. Adults of Caucasian background living in Nashville, Tennessee made up all donors. With regard to this clone: Its antigen is not identified. In the same sample, other DNA sequences code for this CDR3.

Deep-level running was used for the assay. The data were produced by immunoSEQ multiplex PCR, yet TCRdb's version contains in-frame clones alone and is incomplete. The profile covers 2 million to 2.5 million clones, with nearly 97% appearing a single time and roughly 0.13% taken by the ten largest. The sequenced sample consisted of naive CD4+ T cells sorted from blood. Subset: CD45RA+ positively selected. The TCR was taken from a man aged 18 to 35 in good health. The chain uses TRBV9 and TRBJ2-7; a weak D match, TRBD2 (6 bases). The chain's CDR3 is CASSVGSGNYEQYF. The CDR3 coding sequence is TGTGCCAGCAGCGTAGGTAGCGGAAACTACGAGCAGTACTTC.